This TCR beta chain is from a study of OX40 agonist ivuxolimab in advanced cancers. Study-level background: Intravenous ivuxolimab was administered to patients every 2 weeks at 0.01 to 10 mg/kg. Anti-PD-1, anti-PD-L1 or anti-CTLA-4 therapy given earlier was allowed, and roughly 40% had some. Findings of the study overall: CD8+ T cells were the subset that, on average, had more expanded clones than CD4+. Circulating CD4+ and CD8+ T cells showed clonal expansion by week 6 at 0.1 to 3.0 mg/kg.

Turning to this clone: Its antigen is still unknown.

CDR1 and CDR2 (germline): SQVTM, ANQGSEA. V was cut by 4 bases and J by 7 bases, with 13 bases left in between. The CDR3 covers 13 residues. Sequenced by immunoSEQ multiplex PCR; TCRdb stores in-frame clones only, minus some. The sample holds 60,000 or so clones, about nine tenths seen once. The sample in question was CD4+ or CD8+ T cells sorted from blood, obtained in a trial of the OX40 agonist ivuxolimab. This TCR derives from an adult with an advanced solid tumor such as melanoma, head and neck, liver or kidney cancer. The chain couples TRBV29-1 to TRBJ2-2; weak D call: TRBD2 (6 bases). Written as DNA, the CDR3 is TGCAGCGTTGTCCAGGGAGGAGTCGGGGAGCTGTTTTTT. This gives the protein CSVVQGGVGELFF.